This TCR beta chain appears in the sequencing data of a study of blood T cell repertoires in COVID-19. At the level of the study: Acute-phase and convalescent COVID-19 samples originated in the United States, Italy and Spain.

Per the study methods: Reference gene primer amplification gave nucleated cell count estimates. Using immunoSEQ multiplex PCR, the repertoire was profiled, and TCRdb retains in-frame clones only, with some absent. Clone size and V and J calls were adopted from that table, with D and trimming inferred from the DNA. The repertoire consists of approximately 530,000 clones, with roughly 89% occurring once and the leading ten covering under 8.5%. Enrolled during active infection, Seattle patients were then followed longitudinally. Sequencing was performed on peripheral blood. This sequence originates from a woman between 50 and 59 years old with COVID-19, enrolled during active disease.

Here the CDR3 DNA reads TGTGCCAGCAGCTCCGCTTCGACAGGAATTGAAGCTGGCTACACCTTC. Translated: CASSSASTGIEAGYTF. The gene calls are TRBV7-2 and TRBJ1-2, with D maybe TRBD1 (6 bases). The CDR3 contains 16 residues. V lost 4 bases and J lost 7, with 22 bases in between. Germline loops: CDR1 SGHTA, CDR2 FQGNSA.